This entry lists 5 T cell receptor beta chains sequenced from one sample in a study of blood T cell repertoires in COVID-19. Repertoires were generated with immunoSEQ multiplex PCR, while TCRdb's copy carries only in-frame clones and drops some. The sample includes roughly 300,000 clones, more than 75% of them seen just once. The specimen sequenced was PBMCs or T cells enriched from blood (not recorded which). The source of these receptors is a man aged 30 to 39 who had recovered from COVID-19.

This rearrangement joins TRBV7-6 to TRBJ2-7; maybe TRBD1 (7 bases). CDR3 length: 14 amino acids. The germline CDR1 and CDR2 sequences are SGHVS and FNYEAQ. V lost 6 bases and J 3 bases, leaving 15 bases between the germline ends. CDR3 protein: CASSPRQGGYEQYF. CDR3 in DNA: TGTGCCAGCAGTCCCCGACAGGGAGGCTACGAGCAGTACTTC.

The chain links TRBV6-2 or TRBV6-3 to TRBJ2-7, with D perhaps TRBD1 (5 bases). This CDR3 has 16 residues. Germline CDR1 is MNHEY and CDR2 is SVGEGT. V was pared by 0 bases and J by 3 bases, with 15 bases between. CDR3 in amino acids: CASSYSRLLGDYEQYF. CDR3 sequence (DNA): TGTGCCAGCAGTTACTCGAGGCTCCTAGGGGACTACGAGCAGTACTTC.

This chain connects TRBV4-1 to TRBJ1-4, with 8 bases fitting TRBD1. The CDR3 is 16 residues long. From germline, CDR1 is MGHRA and CDR2 YSYEKL. The trim removed 1 base at V and 11 bases at J, leaving 12 bases unmatched. The CDR3 protein is CASSQVTSTGGRKLFF. CDR3 bases: TGCGCCAGCAGCCAAGTTACCTCTACAGGGGGTCGGAAACTGTTTTTT.

The count of this clone is one. The chain has TRBV5-4 and TRBJ2-5; a weak D match, TRBD2 (6 bases). Per the germline V gene, CDR1 is SGHNT and CDR2 is YYREEE (reference sequence). The CDR3 consists of 15 residues. V shed 7 bases and J shed 5 bases, with 21 bases lying between them. The CDR3 spells CASQKRASDGETQYF. The CDR3 coding sequence is TGTGCCAGCCAGAAGAGGGCTAGCGATGGGGAGACCCAGTACTTC.

The V gene is TRBV30, the J gene TRBJ1-6; no firm D call. The CDR3 runs 16 residues. CDR1 GTSNPN and CDR2 SVGIG come from the germline V gene (reference sequence). The ends were cut back, 5 bases at V and 7 bases at J, with 21 bases in the middle. The CDR3 DNA follows: TGTGCCTGGGGAGGTAGGAGGTTCGTGGGCAATTCACCCCTCCACTTT. Translating it yields CAWGGRRFVGNSPLHF.